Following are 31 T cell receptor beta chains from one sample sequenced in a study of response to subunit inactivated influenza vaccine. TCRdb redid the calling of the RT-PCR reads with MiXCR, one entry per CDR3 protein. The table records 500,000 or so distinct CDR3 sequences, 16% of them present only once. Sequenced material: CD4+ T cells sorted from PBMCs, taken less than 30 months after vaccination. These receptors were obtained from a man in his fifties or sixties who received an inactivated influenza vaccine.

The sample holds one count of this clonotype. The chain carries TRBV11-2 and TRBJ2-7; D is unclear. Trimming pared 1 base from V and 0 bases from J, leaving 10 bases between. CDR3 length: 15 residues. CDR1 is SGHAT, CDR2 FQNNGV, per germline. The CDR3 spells CASSLALEYSYEQYF. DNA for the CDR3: TGTGCCAGCAGCTTAGCCCTCGAATACTCCTACGAGCAGTACTTC.

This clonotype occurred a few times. CDR3 in DNA: TGTGCCAGCAGCTCACAGGGTTTTACTGCCAAAAACATTCAGTACTTC. Encoded protein: CASSSQGFTAKNIQYF. V is TRBV7-9 and J is TRBJ2-4; TRBD1 might be the D (6 bases). The CDR3 is 16 residues long. V was pared by 4 bases and J by 1 base, with 14 bases between. Germline CDR1 reads SEHNR; CDR2 reads FQNEAQ (reference sequence).

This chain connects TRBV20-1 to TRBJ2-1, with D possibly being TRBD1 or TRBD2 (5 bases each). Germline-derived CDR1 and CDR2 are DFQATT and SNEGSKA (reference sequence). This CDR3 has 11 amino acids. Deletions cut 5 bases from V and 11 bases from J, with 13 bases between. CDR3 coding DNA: TGCAGTGCTCCCGGTGGGGGTAAGCAGTTCTTC. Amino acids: CSAPGGGKQFF.

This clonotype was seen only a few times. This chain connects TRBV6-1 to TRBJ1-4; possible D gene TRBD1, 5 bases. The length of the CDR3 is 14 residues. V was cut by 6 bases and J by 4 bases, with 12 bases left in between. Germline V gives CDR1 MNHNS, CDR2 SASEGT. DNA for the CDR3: TGTGCCAGCAGCCCGACTGGGGGTAATGAAAAACTGTTTTTT. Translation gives CASSPTGGNEKLFF.

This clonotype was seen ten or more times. The CDR3 bases are TGTGCCGGGAGCGTACAGGGGTCCAACAATGAGCAGTTCTTC. Residues: CAGSVQGSNNEQFF. The chain carries TRBV12-3 or TRBV12-4 and TRBJ2-1; 7 bases line up with TRBD1. The CDR3 is 14 amino acids. V shed 11 bases, J shed 5 bases, and the junction held 12 bases outside the gene matches.

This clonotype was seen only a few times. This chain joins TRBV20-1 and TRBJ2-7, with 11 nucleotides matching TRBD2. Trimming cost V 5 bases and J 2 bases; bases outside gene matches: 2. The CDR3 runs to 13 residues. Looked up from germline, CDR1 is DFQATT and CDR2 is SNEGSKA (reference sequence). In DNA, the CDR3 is TGCAGTGCTGGGACTAGCGGAGCCTACGAGCAGTACTTC. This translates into CSAGTSGAYEQYF.

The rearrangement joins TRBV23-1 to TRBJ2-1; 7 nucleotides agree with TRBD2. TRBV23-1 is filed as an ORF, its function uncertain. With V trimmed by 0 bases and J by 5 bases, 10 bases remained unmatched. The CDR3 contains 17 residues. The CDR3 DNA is TGCGCCAGCAGTCAATCACGGGGGAGGGCCCTCAACAATGAGCAGTTCTTC. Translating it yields CASSQSRGRALNNEQFF.

The CDR3 loop reads CASSLGAGLNSPLHF. The CDR3, as DNA: TGTGCCAGCAGCTTAGGAGCAGGCCTTAATTCACCCCTCCACTTT. The J gene is TRBJ1-6, the V gene TRBV7-2, with D uncertain. Germline-derived CDR1 and CDR2 are SGHTA and FQGNSA. The CDR3 is 15 amino acids. Trimming left V 1 base short and J 6 bases short, with 10 bases between.

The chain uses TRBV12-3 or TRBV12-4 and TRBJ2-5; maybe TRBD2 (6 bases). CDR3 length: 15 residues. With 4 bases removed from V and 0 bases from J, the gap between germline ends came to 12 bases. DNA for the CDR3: TGTGCCAGCAGTTCCCGTAGCGGTGACCAAGAGACCCAGTACTTC. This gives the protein CASSSRSGDQETQYF.

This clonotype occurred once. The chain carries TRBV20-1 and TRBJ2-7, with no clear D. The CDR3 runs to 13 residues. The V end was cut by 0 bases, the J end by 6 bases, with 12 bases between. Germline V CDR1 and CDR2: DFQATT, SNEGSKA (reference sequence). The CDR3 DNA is TGCAGTGCTAGAGATGTGCTAGTGGGCGAGCAGTACTTC. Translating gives CSARDVLVGEQYF.

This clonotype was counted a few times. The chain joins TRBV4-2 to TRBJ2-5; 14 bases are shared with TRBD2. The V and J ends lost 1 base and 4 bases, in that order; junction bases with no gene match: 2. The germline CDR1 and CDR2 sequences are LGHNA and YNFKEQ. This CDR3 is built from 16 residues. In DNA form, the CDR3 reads TGTGCCAGCAGCCAAGCCGGGACTAGCGGGAGAGAGACCCAGTACTTC. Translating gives CASSQAGTSGRETQYF.

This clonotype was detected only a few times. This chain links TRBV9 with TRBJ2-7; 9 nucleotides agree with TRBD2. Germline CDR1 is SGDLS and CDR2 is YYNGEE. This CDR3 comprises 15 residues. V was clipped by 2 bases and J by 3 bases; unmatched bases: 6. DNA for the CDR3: TGTGCCAGCAGCGTCTCCGGGACTAGCAGCTACGAGCAGTACTTC. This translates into CASSVSGTSSYEQYF.

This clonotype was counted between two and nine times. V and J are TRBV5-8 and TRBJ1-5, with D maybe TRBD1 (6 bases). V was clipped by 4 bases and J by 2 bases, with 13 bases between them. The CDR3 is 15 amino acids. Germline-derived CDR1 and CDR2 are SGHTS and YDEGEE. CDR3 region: CASSINRVGNQPQHF. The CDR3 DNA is TGTGCCAGCAGCATAAACAGGGTTGGCAATCAGCCCCAGCATTTT.

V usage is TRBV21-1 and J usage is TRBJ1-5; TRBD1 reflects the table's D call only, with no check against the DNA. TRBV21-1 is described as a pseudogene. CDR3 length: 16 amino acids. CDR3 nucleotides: TGTGCCAGCAGCAAAGAGGCGACAGACGGTCACCAGCCCCAGCATTTT. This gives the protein CASSKEATDGHQPQHF.

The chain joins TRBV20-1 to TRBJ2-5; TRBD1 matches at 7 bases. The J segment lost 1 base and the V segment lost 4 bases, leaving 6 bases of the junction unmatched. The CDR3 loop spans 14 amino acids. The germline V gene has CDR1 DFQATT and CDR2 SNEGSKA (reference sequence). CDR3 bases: TGCAGTGCTACCCGACAGGGTCTCCAAGAGACCCAGTACTTC. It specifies CSATRQGLQETQYF.

DNA for the CDR3: TGTGCCAGCAGCCGAGGACAGGCTAAATCGGAAAAACTGTTTTTT. Its translation is CASSRGQAKSEKLFF. This chain links TRBV14 with TRBJ1-4; 7 bases match TRBD1. V lost 4 bases and J lost 8; bases outside the gene matches: 10. Germline V gives CDR1 SGHDN, CDR2 FVKESK. CDR3 size: 15 residues.

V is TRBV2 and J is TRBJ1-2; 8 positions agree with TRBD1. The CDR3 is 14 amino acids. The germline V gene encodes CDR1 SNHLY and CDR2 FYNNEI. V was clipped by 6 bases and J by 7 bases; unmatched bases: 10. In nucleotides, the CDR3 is TGTGCCAGCAGGAAAGCTGCAGGGGGCGGTGGCTACACCTTC. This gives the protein CASRKAAGGGGYTF.

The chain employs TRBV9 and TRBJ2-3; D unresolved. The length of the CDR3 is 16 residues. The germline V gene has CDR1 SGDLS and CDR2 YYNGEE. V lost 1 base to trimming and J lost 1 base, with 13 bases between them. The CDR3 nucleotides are TGTGCCAGCAGCGTATCAAGTGGGCCACGCACAGATACGCAGTATTTT. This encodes CASSVSSGPRTDTQYF.

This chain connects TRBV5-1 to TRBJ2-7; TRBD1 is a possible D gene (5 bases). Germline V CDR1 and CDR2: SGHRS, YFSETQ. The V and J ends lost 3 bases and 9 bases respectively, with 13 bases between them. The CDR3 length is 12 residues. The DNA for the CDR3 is TGCGCCAGCAGCTCCACAGGCTTCGGGCAGTACTTC. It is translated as CASSSTGFGQYF.

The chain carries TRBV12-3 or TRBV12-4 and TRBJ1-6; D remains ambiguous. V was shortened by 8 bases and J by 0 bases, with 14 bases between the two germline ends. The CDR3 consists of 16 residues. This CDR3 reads CASHQGWSSYNSPLHF. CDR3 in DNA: TGTGCCAGCCATCAAGGGTGGAGCTCCTATAATTCACCCCTCCACTTT.

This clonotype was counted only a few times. The CDR3 region is CASSQTGVGGYTF. In nucleotides, the CDR3 is TGTGCCAGCAGCCAGACAGGGGTCGGGGGCTACACCTTC. The chain joins TRBV3-1 to TRBJ1-2; 8 bases line up with TRBD1. V dropped 3 bases and J dropped 8; count of bases not matched to a gene: 5. Germline CDR1 and CDR2: LGHDT and YNNKEL (reference sequence). CDR3 size: 13 residues.

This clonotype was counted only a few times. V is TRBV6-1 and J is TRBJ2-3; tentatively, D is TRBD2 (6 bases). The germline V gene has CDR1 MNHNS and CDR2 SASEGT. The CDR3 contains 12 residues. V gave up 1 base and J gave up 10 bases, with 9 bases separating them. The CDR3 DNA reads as TGTGCCAGCAGTGAAGTGGGGGGAGCGCAGTATTTT. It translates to CASSEVGGAQYF.

The CDR3 here is CSVKTQNTEAFF. The CDR3 DNA follows: TGCAGCGTCAAGACCCAGAACACTGAAGCTTTCTTT. J is TRBJ1-1 and V is TRBV29-1; D gene unclear. CDR3 length: 12 amino acids. V dropped 6 bases and J dropped 1 base, with 9 bases sitting between them. Germline CDR1 is SQVTM and CDR2 is ANQGSEA.

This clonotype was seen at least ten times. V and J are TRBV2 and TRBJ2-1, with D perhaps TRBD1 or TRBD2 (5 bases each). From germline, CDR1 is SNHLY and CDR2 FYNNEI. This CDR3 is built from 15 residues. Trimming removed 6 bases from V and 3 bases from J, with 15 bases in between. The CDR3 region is CASSGTEPYYNEQFF. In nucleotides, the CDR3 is TGTGCCAGCAGCGGGACGGAGCCCTACTACAATGAGCAGTTCTTC.

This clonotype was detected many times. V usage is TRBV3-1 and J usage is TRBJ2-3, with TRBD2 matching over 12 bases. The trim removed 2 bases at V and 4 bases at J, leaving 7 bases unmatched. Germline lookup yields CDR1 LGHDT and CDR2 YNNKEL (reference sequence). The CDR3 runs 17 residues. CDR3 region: CASSQTYLAGGPDTQYF. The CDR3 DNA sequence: TGTGCCAGCAGCCAAACGTACCTAGCGGGAGGGCCAGATACGCAGTATTTT.

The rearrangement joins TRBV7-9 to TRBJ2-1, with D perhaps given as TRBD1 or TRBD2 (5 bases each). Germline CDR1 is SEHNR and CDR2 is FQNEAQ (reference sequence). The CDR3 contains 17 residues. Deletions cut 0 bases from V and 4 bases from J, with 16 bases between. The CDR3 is CASSLALGEPGYNEQFF. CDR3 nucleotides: TGTGCCAGCAGCTTAGCCTTGGGGGAGCCGGGATACAATGAGCAGTTCTTC.

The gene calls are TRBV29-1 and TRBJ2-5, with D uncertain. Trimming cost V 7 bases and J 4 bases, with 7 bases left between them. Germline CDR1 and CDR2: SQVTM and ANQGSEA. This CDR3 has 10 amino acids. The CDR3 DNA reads TGCAGCGCCGAATCAGAGACCCAGTACTTC. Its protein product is CSAESETQYF.

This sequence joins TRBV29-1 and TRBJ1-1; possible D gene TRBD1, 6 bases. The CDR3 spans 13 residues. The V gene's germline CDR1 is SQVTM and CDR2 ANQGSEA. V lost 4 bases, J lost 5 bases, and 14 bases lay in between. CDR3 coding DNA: TGCAGCGTTGCGGGGGCAGCAGGAACTGAAGCTTTCTTT. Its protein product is CSVAGAAGTEAFF.

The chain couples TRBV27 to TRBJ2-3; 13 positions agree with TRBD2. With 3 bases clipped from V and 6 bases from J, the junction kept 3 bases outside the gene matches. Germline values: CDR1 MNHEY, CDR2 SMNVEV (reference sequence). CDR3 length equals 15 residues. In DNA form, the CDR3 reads TGTGCCAGCAGTTTGACTAGCGGGGGGCCTGATACGCAGTATTTT. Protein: CASSLTSGGPDTQYF.

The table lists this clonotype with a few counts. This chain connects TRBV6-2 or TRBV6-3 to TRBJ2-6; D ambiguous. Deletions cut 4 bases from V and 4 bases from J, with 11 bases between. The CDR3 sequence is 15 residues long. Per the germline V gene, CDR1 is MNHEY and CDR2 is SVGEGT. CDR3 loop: CASSSRPGGANVLTF. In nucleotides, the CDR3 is TGTGCCAGCAGTTCCCGCCCTGGCGGGGCCAACGTCCTGACTTTC.

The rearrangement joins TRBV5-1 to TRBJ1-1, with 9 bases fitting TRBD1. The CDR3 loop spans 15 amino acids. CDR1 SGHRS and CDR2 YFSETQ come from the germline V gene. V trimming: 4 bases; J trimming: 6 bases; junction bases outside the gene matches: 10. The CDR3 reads CASSPDRGFDSEAFF. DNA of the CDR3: TGCGCCAGCAGCCCGGACAGGGGTTTTGACTCTGAAGCTTTCTTT.